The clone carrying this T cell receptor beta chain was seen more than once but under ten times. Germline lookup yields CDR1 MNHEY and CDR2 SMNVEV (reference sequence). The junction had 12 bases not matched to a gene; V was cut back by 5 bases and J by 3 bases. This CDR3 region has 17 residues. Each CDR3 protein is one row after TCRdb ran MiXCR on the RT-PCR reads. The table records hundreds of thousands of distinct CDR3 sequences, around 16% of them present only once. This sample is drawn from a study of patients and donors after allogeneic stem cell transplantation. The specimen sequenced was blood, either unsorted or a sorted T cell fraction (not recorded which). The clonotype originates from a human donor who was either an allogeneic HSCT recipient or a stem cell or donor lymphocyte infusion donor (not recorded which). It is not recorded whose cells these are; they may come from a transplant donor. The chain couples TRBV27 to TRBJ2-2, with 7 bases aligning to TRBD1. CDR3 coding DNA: TGTGCCAGCAGTCAAGACAGGGACGACCCTTACACCGGGGAGCTGTTTTTT. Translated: CASSQDRDDPYTGELFF.